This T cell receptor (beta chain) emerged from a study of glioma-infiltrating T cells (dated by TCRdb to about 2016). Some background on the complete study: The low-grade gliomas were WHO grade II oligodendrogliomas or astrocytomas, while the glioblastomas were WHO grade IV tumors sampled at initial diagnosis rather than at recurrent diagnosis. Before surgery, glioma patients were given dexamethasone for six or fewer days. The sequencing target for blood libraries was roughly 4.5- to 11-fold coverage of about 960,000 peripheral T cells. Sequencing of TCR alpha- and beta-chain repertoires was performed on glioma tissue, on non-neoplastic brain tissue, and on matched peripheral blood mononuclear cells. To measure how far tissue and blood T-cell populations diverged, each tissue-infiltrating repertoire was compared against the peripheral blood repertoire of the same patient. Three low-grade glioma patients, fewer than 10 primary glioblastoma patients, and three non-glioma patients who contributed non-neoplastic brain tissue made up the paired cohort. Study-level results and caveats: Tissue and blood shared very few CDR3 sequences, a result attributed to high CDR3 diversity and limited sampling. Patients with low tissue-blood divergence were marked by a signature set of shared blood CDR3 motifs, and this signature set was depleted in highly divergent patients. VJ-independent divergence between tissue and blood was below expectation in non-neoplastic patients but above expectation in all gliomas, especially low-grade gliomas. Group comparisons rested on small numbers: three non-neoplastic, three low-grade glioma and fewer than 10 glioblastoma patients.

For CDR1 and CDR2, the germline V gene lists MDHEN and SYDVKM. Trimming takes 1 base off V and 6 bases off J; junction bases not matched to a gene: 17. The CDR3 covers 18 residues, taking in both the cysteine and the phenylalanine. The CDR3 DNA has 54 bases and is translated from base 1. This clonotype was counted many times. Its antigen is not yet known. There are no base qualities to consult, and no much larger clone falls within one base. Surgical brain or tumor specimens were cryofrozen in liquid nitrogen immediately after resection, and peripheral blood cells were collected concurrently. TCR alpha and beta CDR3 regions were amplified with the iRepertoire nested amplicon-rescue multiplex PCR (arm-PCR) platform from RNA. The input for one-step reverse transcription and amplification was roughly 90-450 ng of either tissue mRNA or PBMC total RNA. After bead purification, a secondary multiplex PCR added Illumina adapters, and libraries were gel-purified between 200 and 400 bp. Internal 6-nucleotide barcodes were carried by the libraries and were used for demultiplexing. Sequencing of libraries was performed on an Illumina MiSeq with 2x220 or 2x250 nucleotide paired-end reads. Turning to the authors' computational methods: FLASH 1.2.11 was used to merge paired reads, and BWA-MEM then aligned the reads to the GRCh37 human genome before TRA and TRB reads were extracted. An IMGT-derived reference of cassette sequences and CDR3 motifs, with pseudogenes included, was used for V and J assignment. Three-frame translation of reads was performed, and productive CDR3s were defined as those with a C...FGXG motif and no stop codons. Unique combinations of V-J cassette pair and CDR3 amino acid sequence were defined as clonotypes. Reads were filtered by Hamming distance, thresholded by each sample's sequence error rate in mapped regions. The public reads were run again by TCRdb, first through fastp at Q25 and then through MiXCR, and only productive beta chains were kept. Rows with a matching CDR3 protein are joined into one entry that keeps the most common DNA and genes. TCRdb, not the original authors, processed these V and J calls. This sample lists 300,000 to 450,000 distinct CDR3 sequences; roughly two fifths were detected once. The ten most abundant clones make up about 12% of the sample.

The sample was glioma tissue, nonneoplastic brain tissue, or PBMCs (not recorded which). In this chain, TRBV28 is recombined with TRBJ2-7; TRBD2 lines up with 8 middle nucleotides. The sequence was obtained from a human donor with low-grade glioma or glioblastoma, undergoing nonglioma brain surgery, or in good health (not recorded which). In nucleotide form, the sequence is TGTGCCAGCAGTTTATTGGTAAGCGCGGGAGGTATTACCAGCGAGCAGTACTTC. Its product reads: CASSLLVSAGGITSEQYF.